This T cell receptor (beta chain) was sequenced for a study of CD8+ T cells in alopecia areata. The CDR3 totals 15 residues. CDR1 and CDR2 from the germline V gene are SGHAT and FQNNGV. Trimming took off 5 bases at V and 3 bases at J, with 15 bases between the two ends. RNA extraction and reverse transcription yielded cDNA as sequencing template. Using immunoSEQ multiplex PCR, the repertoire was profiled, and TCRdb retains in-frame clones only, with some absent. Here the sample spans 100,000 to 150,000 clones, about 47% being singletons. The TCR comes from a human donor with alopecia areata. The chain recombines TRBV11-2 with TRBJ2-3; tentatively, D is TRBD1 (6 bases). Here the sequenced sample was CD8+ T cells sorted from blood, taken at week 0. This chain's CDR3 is CASSLSQGMTDTQYF. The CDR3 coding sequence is TGTGCCAGCAGCCTCTCACAGGGAATGACAGATACGCAGTATTTT.